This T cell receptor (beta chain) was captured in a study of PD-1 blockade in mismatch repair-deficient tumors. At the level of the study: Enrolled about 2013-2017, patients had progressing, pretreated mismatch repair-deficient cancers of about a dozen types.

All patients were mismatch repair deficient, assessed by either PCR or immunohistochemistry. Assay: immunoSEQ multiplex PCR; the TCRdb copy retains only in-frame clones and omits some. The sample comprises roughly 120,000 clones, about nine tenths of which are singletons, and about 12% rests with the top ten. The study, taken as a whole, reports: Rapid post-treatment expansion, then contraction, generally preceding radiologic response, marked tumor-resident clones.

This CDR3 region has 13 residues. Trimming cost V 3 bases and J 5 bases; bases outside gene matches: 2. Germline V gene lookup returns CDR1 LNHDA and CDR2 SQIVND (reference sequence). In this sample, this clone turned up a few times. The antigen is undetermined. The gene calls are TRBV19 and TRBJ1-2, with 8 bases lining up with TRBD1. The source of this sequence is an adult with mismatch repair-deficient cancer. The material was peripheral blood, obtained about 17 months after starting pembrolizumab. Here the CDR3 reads CASSMRTGYGYTF. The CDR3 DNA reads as TGTGCCAGTAGTATGCGGACAGGGTATGGCTACACCTTC.